The next 3 T cell receptor beta chains were all read from a single sample in a study of T cell responses to AZD1222 COVID-19 vaccine. Assay: immunoSEQ multiplex PCR; the TCRdb copy retains only in-frame clones and omits some. The sample holds 56,000 or so clones, 70% to 90% seen once. Sequenced here: peripheral blood, sampled on day 0 of AZD1222 vaccination. Receptor source: an adult in good health.

This clone was recorded once. The chain combines TRBV7-2 with TRBJ1-4, with D perhaps TRBD1 (5 bases). V shed 2 bases and J shed 6 bases, with 10 bases lying between them. The CDR3 loop spans 14 amino acids. Germline CDR1 and CDR2: SGHTA and FQGNSA. The CDR3 DNA reads as TGTGCCAGCAGCTTAAGGGGCGGATATGAAAAACTGTTTTTT. Translating gives CASSLRGGYEKLFF.

The chain is built from TRBV29-1 and TRBJ1-2; 12 positions agree with TRBD1. Trimming cost V 0 bases and J 4 bases; bases outside gene matches: 6. Per the germline V gene, CDR1 is SQVTM and CDR2 is ANQGSEA. CDR3 length: 16 residues. CDR3 residues: CSVEEPGQGALYGYTF. The CDR3 bases are TGCAGCGTTGAAGAACCGGGACAGGGGGCGCTCTATGGCTACACCTTC.

V gene TRBV20-1 combines with J gene TRBJ2-6; D gene uncertain. Germline V gives CDR1 DFQATT, CDR2 SNEGSKA (reference sequence). V lost 4 bases to trimming and J lost 4 bases, with 2 bases between them. The CDR3 is made up of 11 amino acids. CDR3 sequence (DNA): TGCAGTGCTACCGGGGCCAACGTCCTGACTTTC. Its protein product is CSATGANVLTF.